The 16 T cell receptor beta chains listed next were all sequenced from one sample in a study of T cells in Graves' hyperthyroidism and ophthalmopathy (dated by TCRdb to the late 2010s). The protocol used for the library was multiplex PCR. TCRdb lists the instrument as Illumina HiSeq 2000. TCR beta CDR3 regions were amplified from RNA transcripts. A first-round RT-PCR of the TCR CDR3 used the HTBI primer set with the Qiagen OneStep RT-PCR kit. The public reads were run again by TCRdb, first through fastp at Q25 and then through MiXCR, and only productive beta chains were kept. Rows matching on CDR3 protein sequence are summarized as one entry with the most common DNA and genes. This sample comprises over 500,000 distinct CDR3 sequences, 15% to 20% of them detected only once. In total, the top ten clones hold 29% of the sample. What was sequenced was blood. The receptors stem from a woman aged 25-40 years with Graves' ophthalmopathy.

Many counts were recorded for this clonotype. The chain employs TRBV18 and TRBJ2-7; 12 bases align to TRBD2. After removal of 3 bases from V and 6 bases from J, the junction contained 9 bases not matched to a gene. Germline-derived CDR1 and CDR2 are KGHSH and LQKENI. The CDR3 spans 16 residues. The CDR3 is CASSPIPTSGRSEQYF. Written as DNA, the CDR3 is TGTGCCAGCTCACCGATCCCGACTAGCGGGAGAAGCGAGCAGTACTTC.

The chain combines TRBV5-1 with TRBJ2-1, with TRBD2 matching over 7 bases. Trimming took 3 bases from V and 5 from J; bases not matched to a gene: 2. This CDR3 region has 13 residues. The germline V gene encodes CDR1 SGHRS and CDR2 YFSETQ. The CDR3 loop is CASSWDYHNEQFF. The CDR3 DNA is TGCGCCAGCAGCTGGGACTATCACAATGAGCAGTTCTTC.

This clonotype has a count of ten or more. This sequence joins TRBV4-2 and TRBJ2-7; the match to TRBD1 covers 8 bases. This CDR3 is built from 18 residues. Germline V gene lookup returns CDR1 LGHNA and CDR2 YNFKEQ. V trimming: 0 bases; J trimming: 7 bases; junction bases outside the gene matches: 17. The CDR3 DNA reads as TGTGCCAGCAGCCAAGAAAACACTCTTGGGCAGGGGGCGAAGGAGCAGTACTTC. This sequence encodes CASSQENTLGQGAKEQYF.

This clonotype was counted at least ten times. The chain has TRBV7-6 and TRBJ2-1; 15 bases match TRBD2. Per the germline V gene, CDR1 is SGHVS and CDR2 is FNYEAQ. The CDR3 has 20 amino acids. V lost 5 bases and J lost 0; bases outside the gene matches: 11. CDR3 protein: CASSRTSGRALASSYNEQFF. The CDR3 coding sequence is TGTGCCAGCAGCCGGACTAGCGGGAGGGCCTTAGCCAGCTCCTACAATGAGCAGTTCTTC. The variable domain in full, with the rest retrieved from reference TRBV7-6 and TRBJ2-1, is GAGVSQSPRYKVTKRGQDVALRCDPISGHVSLYWYRQALGQGPEFLTYFNYEAQQDKSGLPNDRFSAERPEGSISTLTIQRTEQRDSAMYRCASSRTSGRALASSYNEQFFGPGTRLTVL.

This sequence joins TRBV6-2 or TRBV6-3 and TRBJ2-7; no reliable D call. Germline CDR1 and CDR2: MNHEY and SVGEGT. The CDR3 is 14 residues long. The V gene lost 0 bases and the J gene lost 0 bases, with 6 bases spanning the gap. CDR3 sequence: CASSYSPGSYEQYF. DNA of the CDR3: TGTGCCAGCAGTTACTCGCCAGGCTCCTACGAGCAGTACTTC.

J is TRBJ2-3 and V is TRBV6-1, with 12 positions matching TRBD2. The V gene end was trimmed by 6 bases and the J gene end by 3 bases; junction bases not matched to a gene: 7. This CDR3 is built from 16 residues. Germline V gene data show CDR1 as MNHNS and CDR2 as SASEGT. The DNA of the CDR3 is TGTGCCAGCAGAATGACTAGCGGGAGTGGAACAGATACGCAGTATTTT. It specifies CASRMTSGSGTDTQYF.

Ten or more counts support this clonotype. V and J are TRBV7-2 and TRBJ2-1; 12 nucleotides align to TRBD2. The germline V gene encodes CDR1 SGHTA and CDR2 FQGNSA. V gave up 5 bases and J gave up 10 bases; unmatched junction bases: 12. The CDR3 loop spans 16 amino acids. CDR3 region: CASSPERRLAGVEQFF. For the CDR3, the DNA is TGTGCCAGCAGCCCAGAGCGACGACTAGCGGGAGTCGAGCAGTTCTTC.

This clonotype was recorded a few times. This could be a read error, since a much larger clone is one nucleotide away. The chain links TRBV7-6 to TRBJ2-5; D might be TRBD2 (5 bases). The germline V gene encodes CDR1 SGHVS and CDR2 FNYEAQ. The CDR3 contains 14 residues. V was trimmed by 2 bases and J by 1 base, leaving 8 bases between them. The CDR3 is CASSLFGIQETQYF. In nucleotides, the CDR3 is TGTGCCAGCAGCTTATTCGGGATCCAAGAGACCCAGTACTTC.

This clonotype has a count of ten or more. J is TRBJ2-7 and V is TRBV3-1; a possible D gene is TRBD2 (6 bases). CDR1 and CDR2 from the germline V gene are LGHDT and YNNKEL (reference sequence). This CDR3 is 17 amino acids long. V lost 0 bases and J 0 bases, leaving 15 bases between the germline ends. The CDR3: CASSQEFPAGHSYEQYF. CDR3 coding DNA: TGTGCCAGCAGCCAAGAATTTCCAGCGGGCCACTCCTACGAGCAGTACTTC.

V gene TRBV14 combines with J gene TRBJ2-5; tentatively, D is TRBD1 or TRBD2 (5 bases each). The CDR3 extends over 18 amino acids. Per the germline V gene, CDR1 is SGHDN and CDR2 is FVKESK. V lost 0 bases, J lost 1 base, and 18 bases lay in between. DNA of the CDR3: TGTGCCAGCAGCCAAGAACCTGATGTGTGGGGGAGCCAAGAGACCCAGTACTTC. This encodes CASSQEPDVWGSQETQYF. The variable domain in full, completed from reference TRBV14 and TRBJ2-5, reads EAGVTQFPSHSVIEKGQTVTLRCDPISGHDNLYWYRRVMGKEIKFLLHFVKESKQDESGMPNNRFLAERTGGTYSTLKVQPAELEDSGVYFCASSQEPDVWGSQETQYFGPGTRLLVL.

This clonotype was picked up many times. The V and J genes are TRBV7-2 and TRBJ2-3; TRBD2 is a possible D gene (7 bases). CDR1 and CDR2 (germline): SGHTA, FQGNSA. Trimming took off 7 bases at V and 3 bases at J, with 23 bases between the two ends. The CDR3 length is 17 residues. Here the CDR3 reads CASTRGGGGPRTDTQYF. The CDR3 nucleotides read TGTGCCAGCACTCGAGGGGGGGGAGGGCCACGGACAGATACGCAGTATTTT.

This clonotype was observed many times. The chain recombines TRBV20-1 with TRBJ2-1; 12 bases agree with TRBD2. CDR1 and CDR2 (germline): DFQATT, SNEGSKA (reference sequence). J lost 4 bases, V lost 0 bases, and 4 bases had no gene match. This CDR3 comprises 16 residues. CDR3 protein: CSARDQTSGRYNEQFF. The CDR3, as DNA: TGCAGTGCTAGAGATCAAACTAGCGGGAGGTACAATGAGCAGTTCTTC.

Remarks on this clonotype: One junction end disagrees with the germline gene, perhaps due to a read error. The chain is built from TRBV27 and TRBJ2-3, with a possible D match to TRBD1 (6 bases). The CDR3 contains 13 residues. Germline V gene data show CDR1 as MNHEY and CDR2 as SMNVEV (reference sequence). The CDR3 region has the DNA TGTGCCAGCAGTCTATCAGGGCAGGGGACGCAGTATTTT. Amino acids: CASSLSGQGTQYF.

This clonotype appeared a few times. For the CDR3, the DNA is TGCAGTGCTAGAGATCGGCGGACTAGCAACCGGGTGCAGTTCTTC. Translating gives CSARDRRTSNRVQFF. V and J are TRBV20-1 and TRBJ2-1; 8 bases are a match to TRBD2. The CDR3 covers 15 residues. The ends lost 0 bases at V and 12 bases at J; junction bases unmatched: 13. The V gene's germline CDR1 is DFQATT and CDR2 SNEGSKA (reference sequence).

The CDR3 region is CASSSPTAMNTEAFF. The CDR3 DNA is TGCGCCAGCAGCTCACCGACAGCGATGAACACTGAAGCTTTCTTT. The chain couples TRBV4-1 to TRBJ1-1, with a possible D match to TRBD1 (5 bases). The germline V and J ends were trimmed by 5 bases and 0 bases, with 13 bases remaining between them. This CDR3 has 15 amino acids. Germline CDR1 and CDR2: MGHRA and YSYEKL.

The genes are TRBV10-3 and TRBJ2-7, with D perhaps TRBD2 (5 bases). V dropped 10 bases and J dropped 0 bases, with 16 bases sitting between them. Germline CDR1 reads ENHRY; CDR2 reads SYGVKD. The CDR3 runs to 14 residues. Written as DNA, the CDR3 is TGTGCCACCCAGGACGAGCGGTTCTCCTACGAGCAGTACTTC. Translating gives CATQDERFSYEQYF.